This TCR beta chain came from a study of OX40 agonist ivuxolimab in advanced cancers. For the study in its entirety: Ivuxolimab was a fully human IgG2 agonistic monoclonal antibody targeting the costimulatory receptor OX40 (CD134). Intravenous ivuxolimab was administered to patients every 2 weeks at six dose levels: 0.01, 0.1, 0.3, 1.5, 3 and 10 mg/kg. Of the roughly 50 dose-escalation patients, hepatocellular carcinoma was present in around 19, melanoma in roughly 15, renal cell carcinoma in 9 and head and neck cancer in 9. A male proportion of nearly 85% and a mean age of approximately 60 years, ranging from roughly 23 to 80, were recorded for the dose-escalation cohort. Patients were allowed to have had prior anti-PD-1, anti-PD-L1 or anti-CTLA-4 therapy, and around 37% of the dose-escalation patients had previously received checkpoint inhibitors. Partial responses occurred in three dose-escalation patients: two with cutaneous melanoma and one with hepatocellular carcinoma. Peripheral TCRbeta sequencing was intended to test whether TCR sequence diversity was altered and clonal T-cell expansion was caused by ivuxolimab. The paper reports the monotherapy dose-escalation portion (N = 52 patients) of the phase I ivuxolimab trial.

About this clone itself: The antigen this receptor binds is unknown. Within one base of it there is no much larger clone, and no base qualities were kept.

CDR3 length: 15 amino acids, cysteine to phenylalanine. Kept here is only the CDR3 DNA, which spans 45 bases and is read in frame from base 1. V drops 2 bases and J drops 6 bases, leaving 14 bases in between. CDR1 and CDR2 (SGHAT, FQNNGV) derive from the germline V gene. General conclusions and limits of the study: After ivuxolimab, more expanded clones were found on average in CD8+ T cells than in CD4+ T cells. Clonal expansion of both CD4+ and CD8+ blood T cells was observed from baseline to week 6 at doses 0.1 to 3.0 mg/kg. Low levels of normalized T-cell clonal expansion were also seen in some patients who did not respond. The antigen specificity of the peripheral T cells that underwent clonal expansion was not determined. In partial responders in the 0.1-3.0 mg/kg groups, normalized peripheral clonal expansion was found to be among the lowest, especially among CD8+ T cells.

Genomic DNA was extracted from sorted cells for sequencing of the TCRbeta CDR3 region. The immunoSEQ Assay was used to sequence the TCRbeta CDR3 regions. Sourced from immuneACCESS, this table was stored by TCRdb with only in-frame sequences that have V and J called. A share of the clones is absent; for the studies checked, an unresolved V gene accounts for under half, and the remainder has no known explanation. In this sample the table shows approximately 49,000 clones, 70% to 90% of which occur a single time. The leading ten clones occupy roughly 9.9% of the sample. The trial excluded patients who had a history of autoimmune disease or who were on systemic immunosuppression. Peripheral blood for TCR sequencing was drawn from every dose cohort at baseline, at cycle 4 day 1 and at cycle 7 day 1. Samples came from an open-label, multicenter, first-in-human phase I dose-escalation trial of ivuxolimab. Adults with locally advanced or metastatic melanoma, renal cell carcinoma, hepatocellular carcinoma or head and neck squamous cell carcinoma were enrolled in the trial. Before TCR sequencing, CD4+ T cells and CD8+ T cells were sorted from peripheral blood as separate populations.

The rearrangement joined TRBV11-2 to TRBJ1-3, and possibly TRBD1, on 5 matching bases. The sample was CD4+ or CD8+ T cells sorted from blood, taken in a trial of the OX40 agonist ivuxolimab. This sequence was found in an adult with an advanced solid tumor such as melanoma, head and neck, liver or kidney cancer. DNA sequence: TGTGCCAGCAGCTTAAACGGGGGTCGGGAAAACACCATATATTTT. Its translation is CASSLNGGRENTIYF.